The sequence of this TCR beta chain was determined in a study of identical twins. Each cDNA held unique molecular identifiers, and template switching gave it a universal primer site. TCRdb called the 5' RACE reads again in MiXCR, with one record for every CDR3 protein. The sample contains approximately 1.8 million distinct CDR3 sequences, around a third of which appear only once. Between the trimmed V and J ends, which lost 1 base and 9 bases, there was a span of 5 bases. The CDR3 has 11 amino acids. The germline CDR1 and CDR2 sequences are SGHNT and YYREEE (reference sequence). This clonotype was seen a handful of times.

The receptor was derived from a newborn girl in good health. The rearrangement links TRBV5-4 to TRBJ2-1; unclear D gene. Sequencing was done on a sample of cord blood. CDR3 in DNA: TGTGCCAGCAGCTTGTATAGTGAGCAGTTCTTC. It specifies CASSLYSEQFF.